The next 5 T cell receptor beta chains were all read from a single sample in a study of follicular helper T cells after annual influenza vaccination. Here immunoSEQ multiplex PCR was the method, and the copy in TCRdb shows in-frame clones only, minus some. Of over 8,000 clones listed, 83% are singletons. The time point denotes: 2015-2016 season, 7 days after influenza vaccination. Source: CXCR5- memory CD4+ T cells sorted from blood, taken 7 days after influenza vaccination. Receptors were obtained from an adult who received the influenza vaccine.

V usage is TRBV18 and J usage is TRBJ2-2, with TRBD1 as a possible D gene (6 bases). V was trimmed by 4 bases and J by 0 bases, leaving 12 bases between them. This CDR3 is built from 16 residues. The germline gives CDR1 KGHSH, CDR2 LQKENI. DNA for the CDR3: TGTGCCAGCTCACTCCGGGACACCTCGAACACCGGGGAGCTGTTTTTT. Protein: CASSLRDTSNTGELFF.

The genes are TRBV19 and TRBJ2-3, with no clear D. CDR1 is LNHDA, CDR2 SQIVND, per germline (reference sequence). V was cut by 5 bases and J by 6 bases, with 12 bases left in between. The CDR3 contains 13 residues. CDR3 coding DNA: TGTGCCAGTAGTGGCTTCAATGGGGATACGCAGTATTTT. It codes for CASSGFNGDTQYF.

CDR3 protein: CATSREGQGLQPQHF. The CDR3 nucleotides read TGTGCCACCAGCAGAGAGGGACAGGGTCTACAGCCCCAGCATTTT. This rearrangement joins TRBV15 to TRBJ1-5; 9 bases map to TRBD1. Germline CDR1 and CDR2: LNHNV and YYDKDF (reference sequence). The length of the CDR3 is 15 residues. V lost 0 bases to trimming and J lost 7 bases; unmatched junction nucleotides: 4.

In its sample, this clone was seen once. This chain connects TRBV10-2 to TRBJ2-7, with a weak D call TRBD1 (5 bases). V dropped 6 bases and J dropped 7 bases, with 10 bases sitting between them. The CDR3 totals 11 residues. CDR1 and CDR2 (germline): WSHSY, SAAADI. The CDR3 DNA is TGCGCCAGCAGCCGCAGGGAAGAGCAGTACTTC. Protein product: CASSRREEQYF.

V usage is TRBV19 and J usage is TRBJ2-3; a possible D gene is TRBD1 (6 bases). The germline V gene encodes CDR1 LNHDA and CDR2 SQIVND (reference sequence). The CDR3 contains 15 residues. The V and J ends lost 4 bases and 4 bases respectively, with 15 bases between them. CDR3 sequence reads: CASSNRQAGPDTQYF. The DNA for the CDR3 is TGTGCCAGTAGTAATCGACAGGCAGGCCCAGATACGCAGTATTTT.